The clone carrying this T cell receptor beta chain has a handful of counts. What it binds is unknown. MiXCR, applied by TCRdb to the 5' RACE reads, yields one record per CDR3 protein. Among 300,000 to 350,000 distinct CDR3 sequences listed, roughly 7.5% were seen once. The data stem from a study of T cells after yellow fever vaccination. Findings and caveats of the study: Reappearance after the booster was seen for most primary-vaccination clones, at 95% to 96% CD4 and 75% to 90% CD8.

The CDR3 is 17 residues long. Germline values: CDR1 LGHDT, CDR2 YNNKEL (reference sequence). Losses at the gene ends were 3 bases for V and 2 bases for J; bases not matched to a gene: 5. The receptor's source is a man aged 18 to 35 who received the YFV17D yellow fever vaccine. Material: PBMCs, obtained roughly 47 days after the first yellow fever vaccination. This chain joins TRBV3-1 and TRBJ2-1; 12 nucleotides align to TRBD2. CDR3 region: CASSQSRTSGAYNEQFF. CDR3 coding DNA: TGTGCCAGCAGCCAGTCGCGGACTAGCGGGGCCTACAATGAGCAGTTCTTC.